These 3 T cell receptor beta chains originate from one sample sequenced in a study of blood T cell repertoires in COVID-19. The table came from immunoSEQ multiplex PCR; TCRdb's copy has only in-frame clones and leaves some out. The sample lists nearly 350,000 clones; around 91% were seen once. Sequencing input: peripheral blood. These receptors were taken from a young woman who had recovered from COVID-19.

The chain is built from TRBV20-1 and TRBJ1-5; D call uncertain. Looked up from germline, CDR1 is DFQATT and CDR2 is SNEGSKA (reference sequence). Trimming pared 3 bases from V and 2 bases from J, leaving 8 bases between. The length of the CDR3 is 13 residues. The CDR3 spells CSASRRGNQPQHF. The DNA of the CDR3 is TGCAGTGCTAGTCGACGGGGCAATCAGCCCCAGCATTTT.

This clone was counted once. This rearrangement joins TRBV10-1 to TRBJ1-1; D remains ambiguous. Trimming took 0 bases from V and 1 from J, leaving 9 bases between them. Germline CDR1 reads WNHNN; CDR2 reads SYGVQD (reference sequence). The CDR3 has 15 amino acids. The CDR3 DNA sequence: TGCGCCAGCAGTGAGTCATCGGGTTCGAACACTGAAGCTTTCTTT. It encodes CASSESSGSNTEAFF.

The genes are TRBV29-1 and TRBJ1-2; D gene unclear. The CDR3 has 15 residues. V lost 7 bases and J lost 0, with 18 bases in between. The germline V gene has CDR1 SQVTM and CDR2 ANQGSEA. CDR3 coding DNA: TGCAGCGATCTGGAAGAAGGACTGACTAACTATGGCTACACCTTC. Protein sequence: CSDLEEGLTNYGYTF.